The source of this T cell receptor (beta chain) is a study of shared clonotypes between healthy human individuals. For this clone: Its antigen remains unidentified.

Memory CD4+ cells were the fraction left after CD45RA+ naive selection. Deletions cut 5 bases from V and 6 bases from J, with 19 bases between. Germline-derived CDR1 and CDR2 are GTSNPN and SVGIG (reference sequence). This CDR3 is built from 15 residues. Clones were read by immunoSEQ multiplex PCR, and TCRdb kept only the in-frame ones, dropping some. The data show roughly 650,000 clones, about 97% seen once. Findings of the study overall: Clonotype sharing across a few donors was observed for around 5% of naive CD4 clonotypes. The expectation was that sequencing depth would affect clonotype sharing among donors.

This TCR derives from a woman aged 25-40 years in good health. What was sequenced was naive CD4+ T cells sorted from blood. This sample's subset: CD45RA+ positively selected. The chain combines TRBV30 with TRBJ2-2; D possibly corresponds to TRBD2 (5 bases). DNA for the CDR3: TGTGCCTGGGGGAGAGAGGCAGGCACGCCCGGGGAGCTGTTTTTT. Residues: CAWGREAGTPGELFF.